These 13 T cell receptor beta chains originate from one sample sequenced in a study of cytomegalovirus exposure and HLA in healthy donors (dated by TCRdb to 2017 to 2019). The library came from the immunoSEQ multiplex PCR assay. For the multiplex PCR, a mixture combining 60 forward primers for TCR Vbeta segments and 13 reverse primers for TCR Jbeta segments was used. TCRdb provides this immuneACCESS table in a form limited to in-frame rearrangements. Some clones are lacking; in checked studies, under half of them reflect an unresolved V gene, and why the rest are absent is not known. This sample's table contains roughly 62,000 clones. Approximately 2.1% of the sample is held by the ten biggest clonotypes. The sequenced sample consisted of PBMCs. These receptors were taken from a woman in her late teens or twenties in good health and CMV-seronegative.

The gene calls are TRBV4-1 and TRBJ1-1; D is ambiguous. Germline lookup yields CDR1 MGHRA and CDR2 YSYEKL. Trimming shortened V by 9 bases and J by 7 bases, and 12 bases separated the two germline ends. The CDR3 loop spans 11 amino acids. In DNA, the CDR3 is TGCGCCAGAAATGAGAGAGGTGAAGCTTTCTTT. Protein product: CARNERGEAFF.

The chain joins TRBV5-1 to TRBJ2-3; 12 positions agree with TRBD2. The CDR3 covers 16 residues. In germline, CDR1 is SGHRS, CDR2 YFSETQ. V trimming: 0 bases; J trimming: 4 bases; junction bases outside the gene matches: 3. CDR3 in amino acids: CASSLGLAGVPDTQYF. The DNA for the CDR3 is TGCGCCAGCAGCTTGGGACTAGCGGGGGTCCCAGATACGCAGTATTTT.

The rearrangement joins TRBV29-1 to TRBJ1-2; 8 nucleotides align to TRBD1. The length of the CDR3 is 13 residues. V gave up 3 bases and J gave up 2 bases; unmatched junction bases: 2. Germline V gives CDR1 SQVTM, CDR2 ANQGSEA. The CDR3 DNA is TGCAGCGTTGAGACAGGGGTAAACTATGGCTACACCTTC. Amino acids: CSVETGVNYGYTF.

The J gene is TRBJ1-5, the V gene TRBV18; possibly TRBD1 for D (5 bases). With 2 bases removed from V and 4 bases from J, the gap between germline ends came to 15 bases. Germline CDR1 reads KGHSH; CDR2 reads LQKENI. The CDR3 totals 16 residues. The CDR3 protein is CASSPSPGGGNQPQHF. Written as DNA, the CDR3 is TGTGCCAGCTCACCAAGCCCCGGGGGGGGGAATCAGCCCCAGCATTTT.

The chain recombines TRBV27 with TRBJ2-1; TRBD2 matches 10 bases. The V gene's germline CDR1 is MNHEY and CDR2 SMNVEV (reference sequence). The CDR3 consists of 13 residues. J was trimmed by 7 bases and V by 6 bases; bases with no gene match: 3. The CDR3 is CASRGTSVNEQFF. The DNA for the CDR3 is TGTGCCAGCAGGGGGACTAGCGTGAATGAGCAGTTCTTC.

The V call is TRBV5-1, the J call TRBJ2-1, with 8 bases identical to TRBD2. V shed 0 bases and J 5 bases; nucleotides not matched to a gene: 4. CDR3 length: 15 amino acids. Germline loops: CDR1 SGHRS, CDR2 YFSETQ. In nucleotides, the CDR3 is TGCGCCAGCAGCTTGGATGGCGGGGGGCACAATGAGCAGTTCTTC. Its translation: CASSLDGGGHNEQFF.

This sequence joins TRBV18 and TRBJ2-5; the D gene is possibly TRBD2 (6 bases). The last part of the DNA fits TRBJ2-7 better; the J call may be wrong. This CDR3 comprises 17 residues. Germline V gene lookup returns CDR1 KGHSH and CDR2 LQKENI. The CDR3 DNA sequence: TGTGCCAGCTCACCACCTAGCGGATCCCTTGGGCTTCGCGAGCAGTACTTC. Translating gives CASSPPSGSLGLREQYF.

J is TRBJ1-2 and V is TRBV9, with 8 bases lining up with TRBD1. Germline loops: CDR1 SGDLS, CDR2 YYNGEE. This CDR3 contains 15 residues. The V and J ends lost 4 bases and 5 bases, in that order; junction bases with no gene match: 10. CDR3 sequence (DNA): TGTGCCAGCAGCCCACAGGGGGACTTATGGTATGGCTACACCTTC. Its protein product is CASSPQGDLWYGYTF.

The chain recombines TRBV7-9 with TRBJ2-1; TRBD2 matches 8 bases. J was trimmed by 5 bases and V by 5 bases; bases with no gene match: 14. The germline CDR1 and CDR2 sequences are SEHNR and FQNEAQ (reference sequence). CDR3 length equals 17 residues. The CDR3 DNA is TGTGCCAGCAGCCCAGGACTAGCTAGTTGGGTGCACAATGAGCAGTTCTTC. Protein sequence: CASSPGLASWVHNEQFF.

CDR3 DNA: TGTGCCAGCAGCTTAATGGGCAGGGGGTCCTCTGGAAACACCATATATTTT. As protein: CASSLMGRGSSGNTIYF. The rearrangement joins TRBV7-3 to TRBJ1-3, with 7 bases lining up with TRBD1. The V and J ends lost 1 base and 0 bases, in that order; junction bases with no gene match: 6. Germline-derived CDR1 and CDR2 are SGHTA and FQGTGA. The CDR3 is 17 residues long.

The chain carries TRBV19 and TRBJ1-2, with 10 nucleotides matching TRBD1. The CDR3 runs 16 residues. V lost 7 bases to trimming and J lost 8 bases; unmatched junction nucleotides: 16. From germline, CDR1 is LNHDA and CDR2 SQIVND (reference sequence). CDR3 in amino acids: CASNTLPPDRGQGYTF. The CDR3 bases are TGTGCCAGTAACACCCTGCCCCCCGACAGGGGGCAAGGCTACACCTTC.

The rearrangement joins TRBV6-1 to TRBJ2-4; weak D call: TRBD1 (6 bases). Germline assignment: CDR1 MNHNS and CDR2 SASEGT. Trimming left V 8 bases short and J 1 base short, with 12 bases between. The CDR3 has 14 residues. As DNA, the CDR3 is TGTGCCAGCGTCGAAAGGGGGGCCAAAAACATTCAGTACTTC. Translation gives CASVERGAKNIQYF.

The gene calls are TRBV2 and TRBJ2-7; maybe TRBD2 (6 bases). The CDR3 length is 14 residues. Germline CDR1 reads SNHLY; CDR2 reads FYNNEI. V was pared by 8 bases and J by 0 bases, with 14 bases between. The CDR3 DNA is TGTGCCAGCCGGCGGGGCGGCGGCTCCTACGAGCAGTACTTC. Residues: CASRRGGGSYEQYF.